This record looks at one T cell receptor (beta chain) sequence and its context. These data originate in a study of beta chain features in type 1 diabetes. The V gene lost 5 bases and the J gene lost 4 bases, with 13 bases spanning the gap. CDR1 SEHNR and CDR2 FQNEAQ come from the germline V gene (reference sequence). There are 14 residues in the CDR3. The authors reverse transcribed all of the isolated RNA, so sequencing captured expressed TCRB transcripts. Using immunoSEQ multiplex PCR, the repertoire was profiled, and TCRdb retains in-frame clones only, with some absent. The table has a few hundred thousand clones, about 15% seen once.

The sample comprised naive CD4+ T cells from blood. This receptor was obtained from a woman between 18 and 30 years old in good health. The chain is built from TRBV7-9 and TRBJ2-3, with unresolved D. CDR3 sequence: CASSPRRSSDTQYF. The CDR3 region has the DNA TGTGCCAGCAGCCCCAGGCGCAGTTCAGATACGCAGTATTTT.